Shown below are 26 T cell receptor beta chains from a single sample sequenced in a study of CD8+ T cells in alopecia areata. cDNA prepared by RNA extraction and subsequent reverse transcription served as the template for sequencing. This table comes from immunoSEQ multiplex PCR, and its TCRdb copy is limited to in-frame clones, with some not included. Among 150,000 or so clones, 45% to 60% were seen once, and the ten largest hold 6% to 7%. The sequenced sample consisted of CD4+ T cells sorted from blood. These receptors came from a human donor with alopecia areata.

The rearrangement links TRBV5-1 to TRBJ2-2; perhaps TRBD1 as D (5 bases). This CDR3 comprises 12 residues. The germline V and J ends were trimmed by 1 base and 14 bases, with 12 bases remaining between them. Germline V gives CDR1 SGHRS, CDR2 YFSETQ. This CDR3 reads CASSLSFQGLFF. The CDR3, as DNA: TGCGCCAGCAGCTTGAGTTTCCAGGGTCTGTTTTTT.

This clone has more than one count but fewer than ten. The chain employs TRBV29-1 and TRBJ2-1, with 9 bases fitting TRBD2. This CDR3 is 15 amino acids long. Germline loops: CDR1 SQVTM, CDR2 ANQGSEA. Losses at the gene ends were 6 bases for V and 6 bases for J; bases not matched to a gene: 12. The CDR3: CSVEPLSGRSNEQFF. For the CDR3, the DNA is TGCAGCGTGGAACCTCTGAGCGGGAGGTCCAATGAGCAGTTCTTC.

This chain connects TRBV28 to TRBJ1-2, with D unclear. Deletions cut 7 bases from V and 4 bases from J, with 13 bases between. Germline CDR1 MDHEN, CDR2 SYDVKM. The CDR3 covers 13 residues. DNA of the CDR3: TGTGCCAGCACCCCGGGCCGAAGCTATGGCTACACCTTC. Amino acid sequence: CASTPGRSYGYTF.

With regard to this clone: The sample contains more than one DNA sequence encoding this CDR3. V and J are TRBV5-6 and TRBJ2-5; D unresolved. The CDR3 has 13 amino acids. V dropped 2 bases and J dropped 4 bases, with 9 bases sitting between them. Per germline, CDR1 SGHDT and CDR2 YYEEEE. In DNA form, the CDR3 reads TGTGCCAGCAGCTTAGGCTCAGGAGAGACCCAGTACTTC. The encoded protein is CASSLGSGETQYF.

The J gene is TRBJ2-1, the V gene TRBV5-1; 9 bases are shared with TRBD2. With 4 bases clipped from V and 9 bases from J, the junction kept 5 bases outside the gene matches. The germline CDR1 and CDR2 sequences are SGHRS and YFSETQ. This CDR3 has 13 residues. The CDR3 DNA is TGCGCCAGCAGCCGTCCTAGCGGGACTGAGCAGTTCTTC. The encoded protein is CASSRPSGTEQFF. Together with reference TRBV5-1 and TRBJ2-1, the CDR3 gives the full variable domain: KAGVTQTPRYLIKTRGQQVTLSCSPISGHRSVSWYQQTPGQGLQFLFEYFSETQRNKGNFPGRFSGRQFSNSRSEMNVSTLELGDSALYLCASSRPSGTEQFFGPGTRLTVL.

The chain uses TRBV14 and TRBJ1-1; 8 nucleotides align to TRBD1. The V gene end was trimmed by 3 bases and the J gene end by 3 bases; junction bases not matched to a gene: 6. This CDR3 is 15 amino acids long. From germline, CDR1 is SGHDN and CDR2 FVKESK. CDR3 sequence (DNA): TGTGCCAGCAGCCAGAGGACAGGGAGGTACACTGAAGCTTTCTTT. As protein: CASSQRTGRYTEAFF.

This chain connects TRBV7-9 to TRBJ2-7, with 7 bases lining up with TRBD2. This CDR3 is built from 17 residues. V shed 0 bases and J 0 bases; nucleotides not matched to a gene: 8. Germline loops: CDR1 SEHNR, CDR2 FQNEAQ (reference sequence). CDR3 coding DNA: TGTGCCAGCAGCTTAGCCTCTAGCGGCGCCAGCTCCTACGAGCAGTACTTC. Its translation is CASSLASSGASSYEQYF.

This rearrangement joins TRBV2 to TRBJ2-7; no clear D. Germline CDR1 is SNHLY and CDR2 is FYNNEI. The length of the CDR3 is 13 residues. Between the trimmed V and J ends, which lost 8 bases and 0 bases, there was a span of 11 bases. The CDR3 DNA follows: TGTGCCAGCGAATCGGACCTCTCCTACGAGCAGTACTTC. Translated: CASESDLSYEQYF.

In nucleotides, the CDR3 is TGTGCCAGCAGTCTGGGAGGCGCGGGAGATACGCAGTATTTT. It yields the protein CASSLGGAGDTQYF. This chain uses TRBV5-6 with TRBJ2-3; D possibly corresponds to TRBD2 (6 bases). The V end was cut by 5 bases, the J end by 5 bases, with 15 bases between. Germline V gene sequence: CDR1 SGHDT, CDR2 YYEEEE. The CDR3 length is 14 residues.

The chain carries TRBV6-6 and TRBJ2-3, with D possibly being TRBD2 (5 bases). This CDR3 spans 14 amino acids. Looked up from germline, CDR1 is MNHNY and CDR2 is SVGAGI (reference sequence). V was pared by 8 bases and J by 4 bases, with 16 bases between. The CDR3 DNA follows: TGTGCCAGCGCTGGTGAGGGCCTCCCAGATACGCAGTATTTT. Protein product: CASAGEGLPDTQYF.

This chain links TRBV27 with TRBJ2-1, with 8 bases aligning to TRBD1. Germline trimming cut 7 bases from V and 6 bases from J; bases unmatched to any gene: 8. Germline CDR1 is MNHEY and CDR2 is SMNVEV (reference sequence). The CDR3 totals 14 residues. The DNA for the CDR3 is TGTGCCAGCACTCGGGGACAGGTCCCCAATGAGCAGTTCTTC. Translated: CASTRGQVPNEQFF.

This clone was counted a few times. The rearrangement joins TRBV7-6 to TRBJ1-2, with D unresolved. Germline assignment: CDR1 SGHVS and CDR2 FNYEAQ. The CDR3 sequence is 13 residues long. Between the trimmed V and J ends, which lost 5 bases and 0 bases, there was a span of 7 bases. The CDR3 DNA reads TGTGCCAGCAGCCCTCAAGCTAACTATGGCTACACCTTC. Amino acids: CASSPQANYGYTF.

The chain couples TRBV2 to TRBJ2-7; unclear D gene. V was shortened by 10 bases and J by 6 bases, with 22 bases between the two germline ends. The CDR3 length is 14 residues. CDR1 and CDR2 (germline): SNHLY, FYNNEI. The CDR3 sequence: CATQAGQPSGEQYF. CDR3 coding DNA: TGTGCCACGCAAGCCGGGCAGCCTTCAGGCGAGCAGTACTTC.

V is TRBV28 and J is TRBJ2-3; D is perhaps TRBD1 (5 bases). V shed 1 base and J shed 8 bases, with 10 bases lying between them. The CDR3 is 13 amino acids. Germline V gene data show CDR1 as MDHEN and CDR2 as SYDVKM. The CDR3 nucleotides read TGTGCCAGCAGTTTATCCGACAGCCGTACGCAGTATTTT. Encoded protein: CASSLSDSRTQYF.

This clone was picked up a small number of times. The chain employs TRBV30 and TRBJ2-7; D is possibly TRBD1 (6 bases). From germline, CDR1 is GTSNPN and CDR2 SVGIG (reference sequence). V lost 1 base and J 3 bases, leaving 13 bases between the germline ends. The CDR3 runs to 14 residues. DNA for the CDR3: TGTGCCTGGAGTGAGGCCACAGGGTACTACGAGCAGTACTTC. Its translation is CAWSEATGYYEQYF. The variable domain in full, with the rest retrieved from reference TRBV30 and TRBJ2-7, is SQTIHQWPATLVQPVGSPLSLECTVEGTSNPNLYWYRQAAGRGLQLLFYSVGIGQISSEVPQNLSASRPQDRQFILSSKKLLLSDSGFYLCAWSEATGYYEQYFGPGTRLTVT.

The chain combines TRBV29-1 with TRBJ2-7; D gene uncertain. Deletions cut 2 bases from V and 2 bases from J, with 10 bases between. The CDR3 has 13 amino acids. Germline V CDR1 and CDR2: SQVTM, ANQGSEA. The CDR3, as DNA: TGCAGCGTTGAAATTTGGCCTGCCTACGAGCAGTACTTC. Protein: CSVEIWPAYEQYF.

The table lists this clone with a few counts. The chain joins TRBV6-5 to TRBJ2-6; the D call may be TRBD1 or TRBD2 (5 bases each). The CDR3 consists of 13 residues. Germline V CDR1 and CDR2: MNHEY, SVGAGI. V shed 3 bases and J shed 8 bases, with 8 bases lying between them. CDR3 loop: CASSYGTPNVLTF. The CDR3 DNA is TGTGCCAGCAGTTATGGGACGCCCAACGTCCTGACTTTC.

V is TRBV6-5 and J is TRBJ2-7, with 7 bases that match TRBD2. The germline CDR1 and CDR2 sequences are MNHEY and SVGAGI. J was trimmed by 2 bases and V by 2 bases; bases with no gene match: 6. This CDR3 has 15 amino acids. This chain's CDR3 is CASSYADGTTYEQYF. In DNA, the CDR3 is TGTGCCAGCAGTTACGCCGACGGGACTACCTACGAGCAGTACTTC.

To note about this clone: The junction shows a germline mismatch at one end, possibly a read error. This rearrangement joins TRBV28 to TRBJ2-5; 7 nucleotides line up with TRBD1. Per the germline V gene, CDR1 is MDHEN and CDR2 is SYDVKM. This CDR3 is 15 amino acids long. The CDR3 region is CASSLPTGYQETQYF. Here the CDR3 DNA reads TGTGCCAGCAGTCTCCCGACAGGGTACCAGGAGACCCAGTACTTC. The complete variable domain, with remaining parts taken from reference TRBV28 and TRBJ2-5, reads DVKVTQSSRYLVKRTGEKVFLECVQDMDHENMFWYRQDPGLGLRLIYFSYDVKMKEKGDIPEGYSVSREKKERFSLILESASTNQTSMYLCASSLPTGYQETQYFGPGTRLLVL.

V usage is TRBV11-2 and J usage is TRBJ2-7; 8 bases map to TRBD2. The V gene's germline CDR1 is SGHAT and CDR2 FQNNGV. V gave up 5 bases and J gave up 1 base; unmatched junction bases: 7. The CDR3 is made up of 15 amino acids. This chain's CDR3 is CASSQELAESYEQYF. Here the CDR3 DNA reads TGTGCCAGCAGCCAAGAACTAGCGGAGTCCTACGAGCAGTACTTC.

The rearrangement joins TRBV4-1 to TRBJ1-1; no reliable D call. The CDR3 has 13 amino acids. Trimming left V 3 bases short and J 3 bases short, with 8 bases between. Germline lookup yields CDR1 MGHRA and CDR2 YSYEKL. The CDR3 DNA sequence: TGCGCCAGCAGCCACCCGGACCACACTGAAGCTTTCTTT. Translation: CASSHPDHTEAFF.

The chain links TRBV29-1 to TRBJ2-5, with 10 bases lining up with TRBD1. CDR3 length: 16 amino acids. Trimming cost V 6 bases and J 4 bases; bases outside gene matches: 14. From germline, CDR1 is SQVTM and CDR2 ANQGSEA. This CDR3 reads CSVVPGQGRWGETQYF. The CDR3 DNA reads as TGCAGCGTCGTCCCGGGACAGGGGAGGTGGGGAGAGACCCAGTACTTC.

This clone was recorded a few times. The chain is built from TRBV28 and TRBJ2-5; D not resolved. Trimming took off 5 bases at V and 2 bases at J, with 3 bases between the two ends. In germline, CDR1 is MDHEN, CDR2 SYDVKM. This CDR3 has 11 amino acids. Written as DNA, the CDR3 is TGTGCCAGCAGTGCACAAGAGACCCAGTACTTC. It codes for CASSAQETQYF.

Only a few counts were recorded for this clone. At the DNA level, this CDR3 is encoded by other sequences in the same sample as well. The CDR3 reads CSVRNNEQFF. CDR3 nucleotide sequence: TGCAGCGTTCGTAACAATGAGCAGTTCTTC. The V gene is TRBV29-1, the J gene TRBJ2-1; D is undetermined. Trimming stripped 5 bases from V and 5 bases from J, with 4 bases between. Germline V gene data show CDR1 as SQVTM and CDR2 as ANQGSEA. The CDR3 is 10 amino acids.

Comments on this clone: Within the sample, other DNA sequences also encode this same CDR3. The chain couples TRBV18 to TRBJ2-5; TRBD1 is a possible D gene (6 bases). This CDR3 comprises 13 residues. V lost 6 bases to trimming and J lost 1 base, with 9 bases between them. Per the germline V gene, CDR1 is KGHSH and CDR2 is LQKENI. CDR3 DNA sequence: TGTGCCAGCTCGCCGGACAGCCAAGAGACCCAGTACTTC. Translation gives CASSPDSQETQYF.

V usage is TRBV6-5 and J usage is TRBJ1-5, with D uncertain. The CDR3 loop spans 13 amino acids. Trimming left V 0 bases short and J 4 bases short, with 4 bases between. The germline V gene has CDR1 MNHEY and CDR2 SVGAGI. This CDR3 is CASSYSSNQPQHF. The CDR3 DNA is TGTGCCAGCAGTTACTCGAGTAATCAGCCCCAGCATTTT.